The next 22 T cell receptor beta chains were all read from a single sample in a study of shared clonotypes between healthy human individuals. Repertoires were generated with immunoSEQ multiplex PCR, while TCRdb's copy carries only in-frame clones and drops some. The sample has a few million clones, 85% to 95% seen once. What was sequenced was naive CD4+ T cells sorted from blood. Subset in this sample: CD45RA+ positively selected. Receptors were obtained from a young man in good health.

This clone came up once. The chain combines TRBV7-2 with TRBJ2-7; D perhaps matches TRBD1 (5 bases). Germline CDR1 is SGHTA and CDR2 is FQGNSA. Trimming removed 5 bases from V and 5 bases from J, with 13 bases in between. CDR3 length equals 13 residues. The CDR3 DNA reads TGTGCCAGCAGCACGCCCCAGGGTAACGAGCAGTACTTC. This encodes CASSTPQGNEQYF.

In the case of this clone: In the same sample, other DNA sequences code for this CDR3. The chain joins TRBV9 to TRBJ1-1; D not resolved. The V end was cut by 0 bases, the J end by 1 base, with 4 bases between. Germline CDR1 and CDR2: SGDLS and YYNGEE. The CDR3 runs to 13 residues. The CDR3 reads CASSVDENTEAFF. The DNA of the CDR3 is TGTGCCAGCAGCGTAGATGAGAACACTGAAGCTTTCTTT.

The rearrangement links TRBV7-9 to TRBJ1-6; D gene uncertain. The germline CDR1 and CDR2 sequences are SEHNR and FQNEAQ (reference sequence). Trimming shortened V by 4 bases and J by 8 bases, and 9 bases separated the two germline ends. There are 13 residues in the CDR3. The CDR3 spells CASSSIADSPLHF. As DNA, the CDR3 is TGTGCCAGCAGCTCGATAGCAGATTCACCCCTCCACTTT.

V and J are TRBV6-5 and TRBJ2-6; D ambiguous. The germline V and J ends were trimmed by 2 bases and 4 bases, with 9 bases remaining between them. Germline CDR1 is MNHEY and CDR2 is SVGAGI. The CDR3 has 15 amino acids. The CDR3 is CASSYRVTGANVLTF. The CDR3 DNA reads as TGTGCCAGCAGTTACCGGGTTACAGGGGCCAACGTCCTGACTTTC.

Notes on this clone: Other DNA sequences in this sample translate to the same CDR3. The chain combines TRBV30 with TRBJ1-3; 7 nucleotides agree with TRBD1. The CDR3 runs 14 residues. V trimming: 3 bases; J trimming: 2 bases; junction bases outside the gene matches: 4. From germline, CDR1 is GTSNPN and CDR2 SVGIG (reference sequence). CDR3 sequence: CAWSRTGAGNTIYF. The CDR3 DNA reads TGTGCCTGGAGCCGCACAGGGGCTGGAAACACCATATATTTT.

The rearrangement links TRBV4-3 to TRBJ1-2; 7 nucleotides agree with TRBD1. Germline V lookup: CDR1 LGHNA, CDR2 YSLEER. This CDR3 region has 15 residues. V lost 3 bases, J lost 0 bases, and 4 bases stayed unmatched. CDR3 sequence reads: CASSHRDSANYGYTF. For the CDR3, the DNA is TGCGCCAGCAGCCACAGGGACAGCGCTAACTATGGCTACACCTTC.

The chain joins TRBV20-1 to TRBJ1-6; D gene uncertain. Deletions cut 5 bases from V and 11 bases from J, with 10 bases between. The CDR3 length is 11 residues. Germline CDR1 DFQATT, CDR2 SNEGSKA (reference sequence). The CDR3 loop reads CSASPGTPLHF. The CDR3 nucleotides read TGCAGTGCTTCCCCCGGGACACCCCTCCACTTT.

This CDR3 is CASSPGEGGANTEAFF. CDR3 in DNA: TGTGCCAGCTCACCGGGGGAGGGAGGTGCGAACACTGAAGCTTTCTTT. V is TRBV18 and J is TRBJ1-1; D possibly corresponds to TRBD1 (5 bases). Per germline, CDR1 KGHSH and CDR2 LQKENI. Trimming removed 3 bases at V and 1 base at J, with 15 bases between. The CDR3 has 16 amino acids.

This sequence joins TRBV6-1 and TRBJ1-4; 9 nucleotides agree with TRBD1. CDR1 and CDR2 from the germline V gene are MNHNS and SASEGT. The CDR3 totals 15 residues. Germline trimming cut 3 bases from V and 4 bases from J; bases unmatched to any gene: 3. The CDR3 loop reads CASSEGTGFNEKLFF. CDR3 in DNA: TGTGCCAGCAGTGAGGGGACAGGGTTTAATGAAAAACTGTTTTTT.

V usage is TRBV6-5 and J usage is TRBJ1-2; the match to TRBD1 covers 7 bases. Germline V gene data show CDR1 as MNHEY and CDR2 as SVGAGI. Trimming removed 0 bases from V and 5 bases from J; junction bases left unmatched: 6. CDR3 length equals 15 residues. The CDR3: CASSYSATGTYGYTF. The CDR3 DNA sequence: TGTGCCAGCAGTTACTCAGCGACAGGGACTTATGGCTACACCTTC.

The chain recombines TRBV5-3 with TRBJ2-5; TRBD2 might be the D (6 bases). TRBV5-3 is given ORF status, its function remaining uncertain. V was shortened by 4 bases and J by 5 bases, with 18 bases between the two germline ends. The CDR3 spans 15 residues. This chain's CDR3 is CARSIAGSFGETQYF. The CDR3 DNA is TGTGCCAGAAGCATCGCGGGGTCCTTTGGGGAGACCCAGTACTTC.

This chain uses TRBV6-6 with TRBJ2-7, with D unclear. Trimming left V 8 bases short and J 3 bases short, with 17 bases between. The length of the CDR3 is 14 residues. Germline-derived CDR1 and CDR2 are MNHNY and SVGAGI (reference sequence). CDR3 sequence: CASPAPTNFYEQYF. In nucleotides, the CDR3 is TGTGCCAGCCCTGCTCCGACAAACTTCTACGAGCAGTACTTC.

This chain links TRBV19 with TRBJ2-2; 11 bases align to TRBD1. The CDR3 spans 17 residues. The germline V gene has CDR1 LNHDA and CDR2 SQIVND (reference sequence). The junction had 13 bases not matched to a gene; V was cut back by 7 bases and J by 6 bases. The CDR3 spells CASTGTGGGLAPGELFF. DNA for the CDR3: TGTGCCAGTACGGGGACAGGGGGGGGGTTGGCCCCCGGGGAGCTGTTTTTT.

A remark on this clone: The sample contains more than one DNA sequence encoding this CDR3. The CDR3 sequence: CASSYSGGTEAFF. The CDR3 DNA reads as TGTGCCAGCAGTTACTCCGGAGGGACTGAAGCTTTCTTT. This sequence joins TRBV6-6 and TRBJ1-1; D not certain. CDR3 size: 13 residues. V lost 0 bases and J lost 5, with 7 bases in between. Germline CDR1 and CDR2: MNHNY and SVGAGI (reference sequence).

This chain joins TRBV30 and TRBJ1-3, with D uncertain. This CDR3 is 12 amino acids long. V was pared by 4 bases and J by 0 bases, with 4 bases between. Germline V lookup: CDR1 GTSNPN, CDR2 SVGIG (reference sequence). Here the CDR3 reads CAWMNSGNTIYF. The DNA of the CDR3 is TGTGCCTGGATGAACTCTGGAAACACCATATATTTT.

The gene calls are TRBV6-6 and TRBJ1-5; 8 bases are shared with TRBD1. Germline CDR1 and CDR2: MNHNY and SVGAGI (reference sequence). CDR3 length: 15 residues. V dropped 4 bases and J dropped 2; count of bases not matched to a gene: 4. This CDR3 is CASSWTGTGNQPQHF. In DNA form, the CDR3 reads TGTGCCAGCAGTTGGACAGGGACGGGCAATCAGCCCCAGCATTTT.

This sequence joins TRBV10-3 and TRBJ1-6; 7 nucleotides line up with TRBD1. V gave up 5 bases and J gave up 9 bases; unmatched junction bases: 7. Looked up from germline, CDR1 is ENHRY and CDR2 is SYGVKD. The CDR3 loop spans 14 amino acids. The CDR3 loop is CAISPDRVGSPLHF. As DNA, the CDR3 is TGTGCCATCAGTCCAGACAGGGTTGGTTCACCCCTCCACTTT.

The chain uses TRBV2 and TRBJ2-1, with 10 bases fitting TRBD2. The CDR3 runs to 14 residues. Germline CDR1 and CDR2: SNHLY and FYNNEI. V was clipped by 7 bases and J by 5 bases; unmatched bases: 5. CDR3 nucleotide sequence: TGTGCCAGCATTAGGACTAGCGGAGACAATGAGCAGTTCTTC. Its translation is CASIRTSGDNEQFF.

The chain recombines TRBV9 with TRBJ1-3; D uncertain. This CDR3 is built from 16 residues. Trimming stripped 2 bases from V and 0 bases from J, with 12 bases between. Germline CDR1 SGDLS, CDR2 YYNGEE. The CDR3 reads CASSVQSWSSGNTIYF. For the CDR3, the DNA is TGTGCCAGCAGCGTTCAGTCCTGGAGCTCTGGAAACACCATATATTTT.

V and J are TRBV6-1 and TRBJ2-5; either TRBD1 or TRBD2 may supply D (5 bases each). Trimming shortened V by 5 bases and J by 5 bases, and 12 bases separated the two germline ends. CDR1 MNHNS and CDR2 SASEGT come from the germline V gene. The CDR3 has 13 residues. As DNA, the CDR3 is TGTGCCAGCAGTAGGGGACCTAGGGAGACCCAGTACTTC. Protein sequence: CASSRGPRETQYF.

This clone was detected only a few times. The CDR3 loop is CASSSNKAFF. The DNA for the CDR3 is TGTGCCAGCAGTTCCAATAAAGCTTTCTTT. V gene TRBV27 combines with J gene TRBJ1-1; D not certain. V dropped 4 bases and J dropped 9 bases, with 6 bases sitting between them. The germline CDR1 and CDR2 sequences are MNHEY and SMNVEV (reference sequence). CDR3 length equals 10 residues.

The chain recombines TRBV28 with TRBJ2-3; 14 positions agree with TRBD2. From germline, CDR1 is MDHEN and CDR2 SYDVKM. After removal of 5 bases from V and 3 bases from J, the junction contained 7 bases not matched to a gene. This CDR3 comprises 17 residues. DNA for the CDR3: TGTGCCAGCAGTCTAGGACTAGCGGGGGGTAGTACAGATACGCAGTATTTT. This translates into CASSLGLAGGSTDTQYF.